This T cell receptor beta chain came from a study of chemoradiotherapy in HPV16-positive cancers. Only in-frame clones appear in the TCRdb table, and some are missing; sequencing was by immunoSEQ multiplex PCR. The sample carries more than 35,000 clones, 76% recorded once. Repertoires were sampled repeatedly during chemoradiotherapy. Germline CDR1 SGHRS, CDR2 YFSETQ. CDR3 length: 18 amino acids. J gave up 0 bases and V 4 bases, and 6 bases lay outside the gene matches. The V and J genes are TRBV5-1 and TRBJ2-1; 14 nucleotides line up with TRBD2. This sequence was found in a human donor with HPV-associated anogenital cancer. The sequencing here drew on blood, taken from a patient who underwent chemoradiotherapy. The CDR3 nucleotides are TGCGCCAGCAGCCCCAGGACTAGCGGGGGGAGCTCCTACAATGAGCAGTTCTTC. This gives the protein CASSPRTSGGSSYNEQFF. The variable domain in full, with the rest retrieved from reference TRBV5-1 and TRBJ2-1, is KAGVTQTPRYLIKTRGQQVTLSCSPISGHRSVSWYQQTPGQGLQFLFEYFSETQRNKGNFPGRFSGRQFSNSRSEMNVSTLELGDSALYLCASSPRTSGGSSYNEQFFGPGTRLTVL.